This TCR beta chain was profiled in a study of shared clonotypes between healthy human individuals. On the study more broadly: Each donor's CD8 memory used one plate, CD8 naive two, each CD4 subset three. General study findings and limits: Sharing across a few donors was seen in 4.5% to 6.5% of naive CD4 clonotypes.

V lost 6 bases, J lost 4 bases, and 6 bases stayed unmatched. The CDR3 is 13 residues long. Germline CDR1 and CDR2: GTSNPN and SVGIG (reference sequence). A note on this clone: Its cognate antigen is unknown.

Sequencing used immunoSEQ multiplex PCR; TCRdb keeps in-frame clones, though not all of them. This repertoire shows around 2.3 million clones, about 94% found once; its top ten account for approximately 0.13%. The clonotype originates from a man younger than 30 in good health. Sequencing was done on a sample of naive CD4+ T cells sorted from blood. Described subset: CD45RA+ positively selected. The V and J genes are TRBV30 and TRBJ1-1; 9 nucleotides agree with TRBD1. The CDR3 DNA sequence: TGTGCCTGCACCTCGGACAGGGGCACTGAAGCTTTCTTT. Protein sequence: CACTSDRGTEAFF.